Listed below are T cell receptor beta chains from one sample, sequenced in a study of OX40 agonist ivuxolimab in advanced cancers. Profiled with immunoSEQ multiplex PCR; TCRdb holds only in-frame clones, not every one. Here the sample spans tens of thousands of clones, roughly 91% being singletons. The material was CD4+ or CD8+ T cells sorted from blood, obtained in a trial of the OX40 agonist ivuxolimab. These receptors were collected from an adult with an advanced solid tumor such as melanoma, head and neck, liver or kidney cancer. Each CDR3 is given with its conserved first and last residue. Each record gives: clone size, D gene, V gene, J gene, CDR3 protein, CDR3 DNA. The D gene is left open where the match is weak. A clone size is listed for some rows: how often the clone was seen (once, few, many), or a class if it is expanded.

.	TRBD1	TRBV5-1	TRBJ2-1	CASSLEGANEQFF	TGCGCCAGCAGCTTGGAGGGGGCAAATGAGCAGTTCTTC
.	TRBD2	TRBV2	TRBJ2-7	CASSGGLREQYF	TGTGCCAGTAGCGGGGGGCTAAGGGAGCAGTACTTC
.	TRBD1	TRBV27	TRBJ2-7	CASSEITGTGPYEQYF	TGTGCCAGCAGTGAAATAACCGGGACAGGACCCTACGAGCAGTACTTC
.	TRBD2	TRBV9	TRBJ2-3	CASSVRTSGRTDTQYF	TGTGCCAGCAGCGTTCGTACTAGCGGACGCACAGATACGCAGTATTTT
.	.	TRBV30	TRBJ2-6	CASFPGANVLTF	TGTGCCTCCTTCCCCGGGGCCAACGTCCTGACTTTC
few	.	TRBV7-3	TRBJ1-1	CASSLTVNTEAFF	TGTGCCAGCAGCTTGACAGTGAACACTGAAGCTTTCTTT
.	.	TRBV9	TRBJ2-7	CASSAFGRRDEQYF	TGTGCCAGCAGCGCTTTCGGGCGGCGAGACGAGCAGTACTTC
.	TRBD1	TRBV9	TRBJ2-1	CASSVEAGQGNEQFF	TGTGCCAGCAGCGTAGAGGCGGGACAGGGGAATGAGCAGTTCTTC
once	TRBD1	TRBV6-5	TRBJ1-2	CASSPGTAFGGYTF	TGTGCCAGCAGCCCCGGGACAGCCTTTGGTGGCTACACCTTC
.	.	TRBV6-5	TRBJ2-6	CASSSGRLRANVLTF	TGTGCCAGCAGTTCAGGAAGGTTGAGGGCCAACGTCCTGACTTTC
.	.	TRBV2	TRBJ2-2	CASSELWLFF	TGTGCCAGCAGTGAACTGTGGCTGTTTTTT
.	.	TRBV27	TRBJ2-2	CASSHNSGELFF	TGTGCCAGCAGTCACAATTCCGGGGAGCTGTTTTTT
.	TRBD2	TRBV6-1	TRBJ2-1	CASSQDWAGGLEQFF	TGTGCCAGCAGCCAAGACTGGGCGGGGGGGCTTGAGCAGTTCTTC
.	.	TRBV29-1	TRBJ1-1	CSVEMNGPGAFF	TGCAGCGTTGAGATGAACGGCCCGGGAGCTTTCTTT
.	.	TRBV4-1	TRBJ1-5	CASSQDRGGERVNQPQHF	TGCGCCAGCAGCCAAGATCGTGGCGGGGAGCGGGTCAATCAGCCCCAGCATTTT
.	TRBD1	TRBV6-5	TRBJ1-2	CASRPRTGVYGYTF	TGTGCCAGCAGACCTCGGACAGGGGTCTATGGCTACACCTTC
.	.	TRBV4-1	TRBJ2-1	CASSQVGSNEQFF	TGCGCCAGCAGCCAAGTTGGTAGCAATGAGCAGTTCTTC
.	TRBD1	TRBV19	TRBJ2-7	CASSPRVDRREQYF	TGTGCCAGTAGTCCCCGGGTGGACAGGCGCGAGCAGTACTTC
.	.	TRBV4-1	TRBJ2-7	CASSQGSDSYEQYF	TGCGCCAGCAGCCAAGGATCGGACTCCTACGAGCAGTACTTC
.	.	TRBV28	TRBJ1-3	CASRKGGGTKNGTIYF	TGTGCCAGCAGAAAGGGTGGGGGGACGAAGAACGGCACCATATATTTT
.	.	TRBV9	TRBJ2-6	CASSVEEGSGANVLTF	TGTGCCAGCAGCGTAGAAGAGGGCTCTGGGGCCAACGTCCTGACTTTC
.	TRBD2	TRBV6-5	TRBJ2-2	CASSYKLAGSGELFF	TGTGCCAGCAGTTACAAACTAGCGGGGTCCGGGGAGCTGTTTTTT
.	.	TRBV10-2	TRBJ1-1	CASSESQGLNTEAFF	TGCGCCAGCAGTGAGTCGCAGGGGTTGAACACTGAAGCTTTCTTT
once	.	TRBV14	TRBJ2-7	CASSQGNSVSSYEQYF	TGTGCCAGCAGCCAAGGTAACAGCGTGAGCTCCTACGAGCAGTACTTC
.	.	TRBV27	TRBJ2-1	CASSLAPNRRNEQFF	TGTGCCAGCAGTTTAGCGCCAAACCGCCGGAATGAGCAGTTCTTC
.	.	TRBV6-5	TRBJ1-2	CASSYGGRANYGYTF	TGTGCCAGCAGTTACGGGGGCAGAGCTAACTATGGCTACACCTTC
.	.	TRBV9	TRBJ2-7	CASSAGYQGSYEQYF	TGTGCCAGCAGCGCCGGATACCAGGGCTCCTACGAGCAGTACTTC
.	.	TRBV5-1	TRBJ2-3	CASSPDGGGAPDTQYF	TGCGCCAGCAGCCCGGACGGTGGGGGGGCCCCAGATACGCAGTATTTT
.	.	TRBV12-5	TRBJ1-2	CASGLVLGGGNYGYTF	TGTGCTAGTGGTTTGGTACTCGGCGGGGGGAACTATGGCTACACCTTC
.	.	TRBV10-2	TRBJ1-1	CASRPGLNTEAFF	TGCGCCAGCAGGCCAGGACTGAACACTGAAGCTTTCTTT
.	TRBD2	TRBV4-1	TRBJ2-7	CASSQGGGYEQYF	TGCGCCAGCAGCCAAGGGGGGGGCTACGAGCAGTACTTC
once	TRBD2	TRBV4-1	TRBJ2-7	CASSQEGGMGEQYF	TGCGCCAGCAGCCAAGAGGGAGGGATGGGCGAGCAGTACTTC
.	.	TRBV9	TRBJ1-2	CASSPPGRGDYGYTF	TGTGCCAGCAGCCCTCCAGGGAGGGGTGACTATGGCTACACCTTC
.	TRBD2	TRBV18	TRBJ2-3	CASSPTSGAADTQYF	TGTGCCAGCTCACCGACTAGCGGGGCTGCAGATACGCAGTATTTT
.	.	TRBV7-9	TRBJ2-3	CASSQHDGGTDTQYF	TGTGCCAGCAGCCAACACGACGGGGGCACAGATACGCAGTATTTT
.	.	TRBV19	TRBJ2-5	CASSQRNQETQYF	TGTGCCAGTAGCCAGAGAAACCAAGAGACCCAGTACTTC
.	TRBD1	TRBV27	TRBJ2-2	CASSFIDRGPGELFF	TGTGCCAGCAGTTTCATCGACAGGGGCCCCGGGGAGCTGTTTTTT
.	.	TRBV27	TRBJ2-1	CASSSTISSYNEQFF	TGTGCCAGCAGTTCCACCATAAGCTCCTACAATGAGCAGTTCTTC
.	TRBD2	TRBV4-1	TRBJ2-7	CASSQEGSGLAGVNEQYF	TGCGCCAGCAGCCAAGAGGGGAGCGGACTAGCGGGAGTCAACGAGCAGTACTTC
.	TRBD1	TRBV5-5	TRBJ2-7	CASSLMGQEGFYEQYF	TGTGCCAGCAGCTTAATGGGACAGGAGGGTTTCTACGAGCAGTACTTC
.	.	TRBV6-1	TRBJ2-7	CASRVSGKPYEQYF	TGTGCCAGCAGGGTTTCAGGGAAACCCTACGAGCAGTACTTC
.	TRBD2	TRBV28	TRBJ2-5	CASSSSLLRVAGIETQYF	TGTGCCAGCAGTTCTTCCCTTCTGCGGGTAGCGGGGATAGAGACCCAGTACTTC
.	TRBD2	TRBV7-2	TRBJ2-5	CASSSNQSPTSGSQETQYF	TGTGCCAGCAGCTCCAACCAATCACCGACTAGCGGGAGTCAAGAGACCCAGTACTTC
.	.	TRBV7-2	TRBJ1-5	CASSLTVLSNQPQHF	TGTGCCAGCAGCTTGACAGTCCTTAGCAATCAGCCCCAGCATTTT
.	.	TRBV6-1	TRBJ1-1	CASSALRPQGTEAFF	TGTGCCAGCAGTGCTCTTCGGCCCCAGGGCACTGAAGCTTTCTTT
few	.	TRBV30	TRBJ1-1	CACQPWTVNTEAFF	TGTGCCTGCCAACCCTGGACGGTGAACACTGAAGCTTTCTTT
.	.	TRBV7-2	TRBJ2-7	CASSLGVLSYEQYF	TGTGCCAGCAGCTTGGGGGTGCTTTCCTACGAGCAGTACTTC
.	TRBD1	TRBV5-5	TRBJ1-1	CASSTGDTEAFF	TGTGCCAGCAGCACAGGGGACACTGAAGCTTTCTTT
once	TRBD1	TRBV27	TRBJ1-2	CASSLGQGAHGYTF	TGTGCCAGCAGTTTGGGACAGGGGGCGCATGGCTACACCTTC
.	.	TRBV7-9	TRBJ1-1	CASSSERQVKNTEAFF	TGTGCCAGCAGCTCGGAGCGACAGGTAAAGAACACTGAAGCTTTCTTT
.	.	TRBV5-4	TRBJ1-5	CASSISGGNQPQHF	TGTGCCAGCTCTATATCGGGTGGCAATCAGCCCCAGCATTTT
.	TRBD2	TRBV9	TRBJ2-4	CASSFTAGGAKNIQYF	TGTGCCAGCAGCTTCACAGCGGGAGGGGCCAAAAACATTCAGTACTTC
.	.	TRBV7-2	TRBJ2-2	CASSLDSWELFF	TGTGCCAGCAGCTTAGACAGCTGGGAGCTGTTTTTT